This T cell receptor beta chain was captured by sequencing in a study of blood T cell repertoires in COVID-19. Only in-frame clones appear in the TCRdb table, and some are missing; sequencing was by immunoSEQ multiplex PCR. The data contain about 90,000 clones, less than 95% of them seen just once; the ten biggest clones take up 4% to 6%. This clone was found once. Germline V gene data show CDR1 as SGHKS and CDR2 as YYEKEE (reference sequence). V gave up 2 bases and J gave up 3 bases; unmatched junction bases: 2. The CDR3 is made up of 14 amino acids. This rearrangement joins TRBV5-5 to TRBJ1-1; TRBD1 agrees at 9 bases. The TCR originated in a man between 50 and 59 years old with acute or convalescent COVID-19. What was sequenced was peripheral blood. CDR3 in amino acids: CASSFGQGHTEAFF. The CDR3 nucleotides read TGTGCCAGCAGCTTCGGACAGGGGCACACTGAAGCTTTCTTT.